The next 27 T cell receptor delta chains were all read from a single sample in a study of gamma-delta chains in newborns, infants, children. TCRdb re-identified clones in the reads via CATT. This sample has over 1,500 delta-chain clones, with roughly 1.1% found just once. Sequenced input: blood. The receptors here all came from a child who was a newborn, infant or young child, either healthy, febrile or measles-vaccinated (not recorded which).

Of note for this clone: A single base is all that separates this from a far larger clone, so a read error is likely. The identical CDR3 is also encoded by other nucleotide sequences in the sample. The chain combines TRDV2 with TRDJ1, with D perhaps TRDD3 (6 bases). Trimming removed 1 base at V and 2 bases at J, with 7 bases between. This CDR3 spans 13 amino acids. Germline V gene sequence: CDR1 GEAIGNYY, CDR2 EKD. In nucleotides, the CDR3 is TGTGCCTGTGACACATGGGGGACCGATAAACTCATCTTT. Protein product: CACDTWGTDKLIF.

This clone is medium-sized within its sample. A much larger clone lies one base from this, so it may be a read error. This CDR3 is also generated by other DNA sequences in the sample. Written as DNA, the CDR3 is TGTGCCTGTGACACCGTCGACTGGGGGAGCCCAAGACAGGAGGATAAACTCATCTTT. Translating gives CACDTVDWGSPRQEDKLIF. The genes are TRDV2 and TRDJ1; 9 bases line up with TRDD3. The CDR3 totals 19 residues. Germline lookup yields CDR1 GEAIGNYY and CDR2 EKD. With V trimmed by 0 bases and J by 5 bases, 18 bases remained unmatched.

This clone was recorded a few times. TCRdb pairs this DNA with a much larger clone's protein that differs at residue 13, likely a read error; the protein shown was translated from the DNA. V usage is TRDV2 and J usage is TRDJ1; 9 bases line up with TRDD3. The CDR3 runs to 19 residues. Per the germline V gene, CDR1 is GEAIGNYY and CDR2 is EKD. V was pared by 0 bases and J by 5 bases, with 18 bases of the junction left unmatched. The CDR3 nucleotides read TGTGCCTGTGACACCGTCGACTGGGGGAGCCCAAGACGAGAGGATAAACTCATCTTT. Amino acid sequence: CACDTVDWGSPRREDKLIF.

About this clone itself: TCRdb's protein for this DNA is that of a much larger clone and differs from the translation at residue 13, likely a read error; the protein shown is the DNA translation. This chain joins TRDV2 and TRDJ1; D is undetermined. This CDR3 spans 16 amino acids. Germline-derived CDR1 and CDR2 are GEAIGNYY and EKD. CDR3 sequence (DNA): TGTGCCTGTGACCAAGTTAGCCGGACGGACACCGATAGACTCATCTTT. Translated: CACDQVSRTDTDRLIF.

Notes on this clone: A read error is the likely source, as a far larger clone sits one nucleotide away. Other DNA sequences in this specimen translate into the identical CDR3. V usage is TRDV2 and J usage is TRDJ1; D is perhaps TRDD3 (6 bases). The CDR3 runs 17 residues. Germline CDR1 reads GEAIGNYY; CDR2 reads EKD. CDR3 amino acids: CACEGLGVKRDTDKLIF. For the CDR3, the DNA is TGTGCCTGTGAAGGATTGGGGGTAAAGAGGGACACTGATAAACTCATCTTT.

Comment on this clone: The TCRdb record carries a much larger clone's protein, which differs from this DNA's translation at residue 6; a read error is the likely cause, and the protein listed here is the DNA translation. The chain combines TRDV2 with TRDJ1; possible D gene TRDD1, 5 bases. The CDR3 has 13 residues. The V and J ends lost 4 bases and 3 bases respectively, with 11 bases between them. Per germline, CDR1 GEAIGNYY and CDR2 EKD. The CDR3 reads CACDRIGSDKLIF. Written as DNA, the CDR3 is TGTGCCTGTGATCGAATAGGCTCCGATAAACTCATCTTT.

As to this clone: The amino acid sequence in TCRdb belongs to a much larger clone and departs from this DNA's translation at residue 11, likely a sequencing read error; the sequence shown is translated from the DNA. The V and J genes are TRDV2 and TRDJ1, with 9 bases lining up with TRDD3. This CDR3 contains 19 residues. CDR1 GEAIGNYY and CDR2 EKD come from the germline V gene. V gave up 0 bases and J gave up 5 bases; unmatched junction bases: 18. The CDR3 protein is CACDTVDWGSSRQEDKLIF. In DNA form, the CDR3 reads TGTGCCTGTGACACCGTCGACTGGGGGAGCTCAAGACAAGAGGATAAACTCATCTTT.

By proportion, this clone is medium-sized. The protein that TCRdb holds for this DNA derives from a much larger clone and differs from the translated DNA at residue 4, which likely indicates a read error; the protein shown here is translated from the DNA. The same CDR3 can be traced to other DNA sequences in this sample. CDR3 sequence reads: CACGTVLGSWDTRQMFF. The CDR3, as DNA: TGTGCCTGTGGCACCGTACTGGGCTCCTGGGACACCCGACAGATGTTTTTC. This chain links TRDV2 with TRDJ3, with D possibly being TRDD3 (6 bases). Germline V lookup: CDR1 GEAIGNYY, CDR2 EKD. CDR3 length: 17 amino acids.

About this clone itself: The protein held in TCRdb is that of a much larger clone and does not match this DNA's translation at residue 7, likely because of a read error; the protein shown is translated from the DNA. V and J are TRDV2 and TRDJ1; tentatively, D is TRDD3 (5 bases). Germline V gene lookup returns CDR1 GEAIGNYY and CDR2 EKD. Between the trimmed V and J ends, which lost 3 bases and 0 bases, there was a span of 19 bases. This CDR3 has 17 amino acids. CDR3 bases: TGTGCCTGTGACGAAGTACGGGGGGCCCCGTACACCGATAAACTCATCTTT. It is translated as CACDEVRGAPYTDKLIF.

The sample holds a few counts of this clone. A far larger clone is off by one base, so a read error is likely. Other DNA sequences in the same sample also yield this CDR3. This chain uses TRDV2 with TRDJ1; D is unclear. Germline V lookup: CDR1 GEAIGNYY, CDR2 EKD. This CDR3 is 18 amino acids long. Trimming removed 3 bases at V and 0 bases at J, with 22 bases between. The CDR3 sequence is CACDPVGSSEGNTDKLIF. DNA of the CDR3: TGTGCCTGTGACCCCGTGGGTAGTTCGGAAGGGAACACCGATAAACTCATCTTT.

This clone was counted between two and nine times. TCRdb shows a much larger clone's protein in place of this DNA's translation, and the two differ at residue 3, likely through a read error; the protein shown is translated from the DNA. This chain connects TRDV2 to TRDJ1; D ambiguous. CDR1 is GEAIGNYY, CDR2 EKD, per germline. This CDR3 contains 13 residues. V was clipped by 8 bases and J by 3 bases, with 15 bases between them. CDR3 amino acids: CAFDRLGSDKLIF. The CDR3 region has the DNA TGTGCCTTTGATCGATTAGGCTCCGATAAACTCATCTTT.

This clone has a count of ten or more. TCRdb's entry gives the protein of a much larger clone, which mismatches this DNA's translation at residue 11, likely from a read error; the protein reported here is translated from the DNA. The chain is built from TRDV2 and TRDJ1, with a weak D call TRDD3 (5 bases). The CDR3 totals 15 residues. Germline V gene sequence: CDR1 GEAIGNYY, CDR2 EKD. The CDR3 reads CACDTLGPNTGKLIF. DNA of the CDR3: TGTGCCTGTGACACTCTGGGCCCGAACACCGGTAAACTCATCTTT.

This clone was detected only a few times. A read error is the likely source, as a far larger clone sits one nucleotide away. Different DNA sequences within this sample yield the same CDR3. This chain uses TRDV1 with TRDJ1; 13 nucleotides align to TRDD3. The CDR3 contains 21 residues. Germline CDR1 TSWWSYY, CDR2 QGS. CDR3 DNA sequence: TGTGCTCTTGGGGAACGGGGACCCTACTGGGGGATACGATGCTACACCGATAAGCTCATCTTT. This gives the protein CALGERGPYWGIRCYTDKLIF.

This clone has only a few counts. The TCRdb protein comes from a much larger clone and disagrees with this DNA's translation at residue 7, likely due to a read error; the protein given here is derived from the DNA. CDR3 loop: CACDEVMGAPYTDKLIF. DNA for the CDR3: TGTGCCTGTGACGAAGTAATGGGGGCCCCGTACACCGATAAACTCATCTTT. The chain is built from TRDV2 and TRDJ1; TRDD3 might be the D (6 bases). Germline values: CDR1 GEAIGNYY, CDR2 EKD. The CDR3 is 17 amino acids. Trimming stripped 3 bases from V and 0 bases from J, with 19 bases between.

In this sample, this clone turned up a few times. TCRdb attributes to this sequence the protein of a much larger clone, which differs from the DNA translation at residue 6; a read error is likely, and the protein displayed is translated from the DNA. The rearrangement links TRDV2 to TRDJ3; 9 bases are shared with TRDD3. Per germline, CDR1 GEAIGNYY and CDR2 EKD. V lost 2 bases, J lost 4 bases, and 8 bases stayed unmatched. This CDR3 is built from 18 residues. CDR3 amino acids: CACDIRGDTAWDTRQMFF. DNA for the CDR3: TGTGCCTGTGACATACGGGGGGATACAGCTTGGGACACCCGACAGATGTTTTTC.

Note on this clone: The protein that TCRdb holds for this DNA derives from a much larger clone and differs from the translated DNA at residue 4, which likely indicates a read error; the protein shown here is translated from the DNA. V gene TRDV2 combines with J gene TRDJ2, with D perhaps TRDD2 or TRDD3 (6 bases each). Germline V lookup: CDR1 GEAIGNYY, CDR2 EKD. CDR3 size: 15 residues. V was pared by 6 bases and J by 6 bases, with 19 bases between. The CDR3 nucleotides read TGTGCCTGTAACTCGCTCCTACCTGGGGCAGCACAACTCTTCTTT. It encodes CACNSLLPGAAQLFF.

The table lists this clone with a few counts. The protein given by TCRdb reflects a much larger clone and differs at residue 3 from this DNA's translation, likely from a read error; the protein shown is the DNA's translation. The rearrangement uses TRDV2 and TRDJ1, with a possible D match to TRDD3 (6 bases). CDR3 length equals 18 residues. The germline gives CDR1 GEAIGNYY, CDR2 EKD. Here the CDR3 DNA reads TGTGCCCGTGACTCACTACGTCCGGTGGGGGCCGACACCGATAAACTCATCTTT. It specifies CARDSLRPVGADTDKLIF.

Turning to this clone: The protein given by TCRdb reflects a much larger clone and differs at residue 10 from this DNA's translation, likely from a read error; the protein shown is the DNA's translation. The rearrangement links TRAV29/DV5 to TRDJ1, with a possible D match to TRDD3 (6 bases). Germline loops: CDR1 NSMFDY, CDR2 ISSIKDK. The CDR3 runs to 13 residues. Deletions cut 4 bases from V and 10 bases from J, with 20 bases between. CDR3 amino acids: CAACGALRGRLIF. CDR3 bases: TGTGCAGCATGTGGGGCCCTTAGGGGGAGACTCATCTTT.

In this sample, this clone turned up a few times. The protein recorded in TCRdb matches a much larger clone and deviates from this DNA's translation at residue 11, suggesting a read error; the protein here is obtained by translating the DNA. The chain employs TRDV2 and TRDJ1, with 11 bases fitting TRDD3. Looked up from germline, CDR1 is GEAIGNYY and CDR2 is EKD. The CDR3 has 15 amino acids. The CDR3 region is CACDGLGDNTYKLIF. The CDR3 coding sequence is TGTGCCTGTGATGGACTGGGGGATAACACCTATAAACTCATCTTT.

The table lists this clone with a few counts. A far larger clone lies a single base away; this is likely a read error. This sample also contains other DNA sequences that code for the same CDR3. The chain carries TRDV2 and TRDJ2; D is tentatively TRDD2 or TRDD3 (6 bases each). This CDR3 has 15 amino acids. Germline V gene sequence: CDR1 GEAIGNYY, CDR2 EKD. CDR3 sequence: CACDSLLPGAAQLFF. As DNA, the CDR3 is TGTGCCTGTGACTCGCTCCTACCTGGGGCAGCACAACTCTTTTTT.

There are a few counts of this clone. The protein recorded in TCRdb matches a much larger clone and deviates from this DNA's translation at residue 6, suggesting a read error; the protein here is obtained by translating the DNA. For the CDR3, the DNA is TGTGCCTGCGAAGGATCGGGGGTAAAGAGGGACACCGATAAACTCATCTTT. Amino acids: CACEGSGVKRDTDKLIF. This rearrangement joins TRDV2 to TRDJ1, with a weak D call TRDD3 (5 bases). Looked up from germline, CDR1 is GEAIGNYY and CDR2 is EKD. CDR3 size: 17 residues. V was cut by 7 bases and J by 0 bases, with 23 bases left in between.

This clone was detected only a few times. The likely explanation is a read error, given a far larger clone one base away. The same CDR3 is also encoded by other DNA sequences in this sample. V usage is TRDV2 and J usage is TRDJ3; a possible D gene is TRDD3 (5 bases). The CDR3 has 18 amino acids. From germline, CDR1 is GEAIGNYY and CDR2 EKD. Trimming shortened V by 0 bases and J by 4 bases, and 15 bases separated the two germline ends. The CDR3 protein is CACDTVMGRSWDTRQMFF. Written as DNA, the CDR3 is TGTGCCTGTGACACCGTGATGGGGAGATCATGGGACACCCGACAGATGTTTTTC.

This clone was seen a handful of times. TCRdb lists the protein of a much larger clone for this DNA, which differs at residue 14, so this is likely a read error; the protein given here is translated from the DNA itself. The genes are TRDV2 and TRDJ3, with D possibly being TRDD3 (6 bases). The CDR3 is 17 amino acids. Germline CDR1 reads GEAIGNYY; CDR2 reads EKD. The CDR3 is CACDTVLGSWDTRRMFF. The CDR3 DNA is TGTGCCTGTGACACCGTACTGGGCTCCTGGGACACCCGACGGATGTTTTTC.

There are a few counts of this clone. This DNA translates differently at residue 5 from the TCRdb protein, which is that of a much larger clone; a read error is likely, and the protein shown is the DNA's own translation. This chain connects TRDV2 to TRDJ3; weak D call: TRDD3 (5 bases). This CDR3 region has 18 residues. The germline CDR1 and CDR2 sequences are GEAIGNYY and EKD. V gave up 2 bases and J gave up 1 base, with 14 bases separating them. The CDR3 bases are TGTGCCTGTGACAACGTGATGGGGAGATCCTGGGACACCCGACAGATGTTTTTC. This codes for CACDNVMGRSWDTRQMFF.

This clone counts as medium-sized (0.01 to 0.1%). A read error is the likely source, as a far larger clone sits one nucleotide away. CDR3 amino acids: CARDTYWGSSWDTRQMFF. The CDR3 nucleotides read TGTGCCCGTGACACGTACTGGGGGAGCTCCTGGGACACCCGACAGATGTTTTTC. The chain recombines TRDV2 with TRDJ3, with 9 bases matching TRDD3. Germline-derived CDR1 and CDR2 are GEAIGNYY and EKD. The CDR3 consists of 18 residues.

The V call is TRAV29/DV5, the J call TRDJ2; 7 bases fit TRDD3. This CDR3 has 21 residues. Losses at the gene ends were 0 bases for V and 4 bases for J; bases not matched to a gene: 24. From germline, CDR1 is NSMFDY and CDR2 ISSIKDK. CDR3 amino acids: CAASGRLPEGIDLWGTAQLFF. The CDR3, as DNA: TGTGCAGCAAGCGGGCGGCTGCCTGAGGGGATAGACCTTTGGGGGACAGCACAACTCTTCTTT.

As concerns this clone: TCRdb records a much larger clone's protein for this DNA, with a difference at residue 5 that likely arises from a read error; the protein given is the translation of the DNA. The rearrangement uses TRDV2 and TRDJ3; TRDD3 might be the D (6 bases). CDR1 and CDR2 (germline): GEAIGNYY, EKD. V dropped 2 bases and J dropped 0 bases, with 10 bases sitting between them. The CDR3 is 17 residues long. CDR3 in amino acids: CACDIVLGSWDTRQMFF. The CDR3 DNA is TGTGCCTGTGACATCGTACTGGGCTCCTGGGACACCCGACAGATGTTTTTC.